The T cell receptor beta chain described here comes from a study of cytomegalovirus exposure and HLA in healthy donors (dated by TCRdb to between 2016 and 2019). Background on the whole study: In an earlier analysis of roughly 500 of the donors, around 300 Gb of sequence data and 117 million unique TCR beta sequences from about 179 million T cells were reported. Roughly 290 gigabases of sequencing data and roughly 81 million unique TCR sequences made up an early release that covered approximately 650 HLA-typed donors. Among the roughly 390 genotyped donors, about 85% belonged to the genetic ancestry cluster associated with self-reported Caucasian donors. The aim of the study was to test whether cataloging public T cell receptors could identify signatures of past pathogen exposure. The study used immunosequencing to profile the T cell repertoires of around 600 subjects and linked those repertoires to cytomegalovirus serostatus. Besides the first cohort of 666 subjects, a separate validation cohort made up of roughly 120 different subjects was used. The study combined high-throughput TCR immunosequencing, statistical association of individual TCRs with disease status, and machine learning to predict cytomegalovirus infection status. In a later analysis, previously published TCR beta repertoires from roughly 710 donors were re-analyzed and high-resolution HLA genotyping was added so that TCR occurrence patterns could be studied. The later analysis used no new phenotypic data to find candidate immune exposures, relying instead on TCR beta sequences and their occurrence across donors. An earlier analysis of approximately 580 of the donors used high-throughput TCR beta sequencing to judge whether each TCR beta V gene segment behaved as functional or pseudogenic. Donor age, sex, ethnicity and CMV serostatus were collected together with the repertoire data. In a later genetic analysis, genome-wide SNP genotypes for about three fifths of the roughly 670 donors were used, and that subset was treated as a discovery cohort. Every discovery cohort repertoire had been produced on one sequencing platform. HLA typing included class I and class II loci at four-digit resolution. The number of donors typed differed by locus, with about 629-630 for A, B, C, DRB1 and DQB1, more than 500 for DQA1, some 570 for DPA1, and about 450 for DPB1. Roughly five DR-DQ haplotypes were treated as single units for association and clustering because of strong linkage in the cohort. Across roughly 420 genotyped donors of the cohort, an average of about 240,000 unique TCR beta nucleotide sequences per donor were sequenced, and around 20% of those sequences were non-productive.

The CDR3 has 12 amino acids, counting the end cysteine and phenylalanine. Only CDR3 DNA is held: 36 bases, read in frame from base 1. Taken from the germline V gene, the CDR1 and CDR2 loops are MNHEY and SVGAGI. V was cut back by 4 bases and J by 6 bases, leaving a gap of 9 bases between them. A single count supports this clone. Its recognized antigen is unknown. No qualities accompany the bases; no much larger clone lies one base away. The library was built by means of the immunoSEQ multiplex PCR assay. For the multiplex PCR, a mixture combining 60 forward primers for TCR Vbeta segments and 13 reverse primers for TCR Jbeta segments was used. Amplification of the CDR3 region of rearranged TCR beta genes was performed with a multiplex PCR assay on genomic DNA. The amplified TCR beta libraries were sequenced on the Illumina HiSeq System as 87-base-pair reads. The paper's data handling went like this. Across the 600 to 700 repertoires, a later analysis counted approximately 75 million unique TCR beta chains, around 10 million of which were shared by at least two donors. To remove PCR and sequencing errors, raw reads were error-corrected and collapsed into unique sequences using a nearest-neighbor algorithm that merged closely related sequences. V, D and J gene segments were assigned by aligning CDR3 sequences to IMGT reference sequences. For a sequence to be retained, a match of at least six nucleotides was required to both a V gene segment and a J gene segment. A rearrangement counted as productive if the CDR3 had no stop codons and remained in frame with V and J, and every other rearrangement counted as non-productive. CDR3 was defined according to IMGT convention as the region running from the second conserved V-encoded cysteine to the conserved J-encoded phenylalanine. Sequences without an unambiguous match to a single V gene segment were excluded from the earlier analysis of 587 of the donors. An earlier analysis of fewer than 650 of the donors classified V segments as functional when productive rearrangements were above 56.7% and as segregating when the standard deviation between donors was above 5%. A statistical classification framework was developed to diagnose cytomegalovirus status using the catalog of TCR beta chain sequences. In a later analysis, TCR nucleotide sequences were compared against IMGT/GENE-DB human TR gene sequences so that V and J genes could be assigned. In a later analysis, CDR3 sequences and most-parsimonious VDJ recombination scenarios were assigned using the TCRdist pipeline. In a later analysis, each TCR beta chain was defined by its CDR3 amino acid sequence together with its V-gene family, and reads without a unique V-gene family were excluded. To address suspected cross-contamination and a sequencing artifact, a later analysis removed roughly 640 highly shared, low-generation-probability nucleotide sequences. In a later analysis, a clonal expansion index for each public chain was calculated from normalized within-repertoire ranks of inferred template counts. A later analysis computed generation probabilities with a VDJ recombination model fitted to out-of-frame rearrangements, and checked the results against IGoR. In a later analysis, TCR-TCR, TCR-HLA and TCR-CMV co-occurrence was scored with hypergeometric tests, and a repertoire-size bias correction was applied to TCR pairs. A later analysis estimated false discovery rates by permuting HLA or CMV assignments 20 times. In a later analysis, co-occurring TCRs were grouped using DBSCAN, with TCRdist sequence similarity added in when clustering inside HLA-allele-positive subsets. For co-occurrence clustering, repertoires with fewer than 30,000 or more than 120,000 public chains were excluded, along with roughly 5 repertoires with anomalous nucleotide sharing. As stored in TCRdb, this immuneACCESS dataset retains in-frame rearrangements with V and J assigned. A fraction of the clones does not appear; measured against another copy, unresolved V genes explain less than half of the discrepancy, and the remainder lacks a known reason. That table furnishes V, J and clone size, whereas the DNA furnished D and trimming. This sample has 90,000 to 120,000 clones in its table, and about 81% of those were observed once. The ten largest clonotypes hold roughly 2.6% of the sample.

The cohort comprised approximately 700 healthy bone marrow donors. All cohort members were sampled while nominally healthy, although unrecorded immune exposures were likely present. The donor tested CMV seropositive, placing the donor among the 290 or so seropositive members of the cohort. Each donor provided a peripheral blood sample, and peripheral blood mononuclear cells were used for TCR beta sequencing. The Qiagen DNeasy Blood Extraction Kit was used to extract genomic DNA from the blood cell samples. The investigation overall reported the following: Some IMGT-functional V segments, including TRBV6-2 and TRBV6-3, could not be told apart with the 87-base-pair reads, so those segments were excluded. A later analysis found that TCR association rates varied across HLA loci, with DRB1 alleles showing the most associated TCRs and HLA-C alleles the fewest. In a later analysis, HLA-associated TCR beta chains showed more clonal expansion and lower generation probabilities than non-associated chains that were equally common. A later analysis reported that several top co-occurrence clusters appeared linked to parvovirus B19, influenza, CMV and Epstein-Barr virus. Three of the identified cytomegalovirus-associated TCR beta chains were confirmed in vitro to be specific for cytomegalovirus antigens. When HLA alleles, especially DR and DQ, strongly co-occurred, attributing TCR associations to individual alleles was difficult. Correlated functional status among segregating V segments might reflect linkage disequilibrium, but an unknown experimental factor could not be ruled out. Because counts were too low, seventeen rarely observed V segments, including chromosome 9 orphons, were left out of the earlier analysis of roughly 600 of the donors. According to the authors, the approach could potentially be generalized to other disease states and immunological phenotypes. The classifier was reported to diagnose cytomegalovirus status with high specificity and sensitivity in both the original and validation cohorts. Across donors, most TCR sequences were observed very rarely, whereas some public TCRs were present in many individuals. Roughly uniform sequencing depth across donors was assumed in presence/absence analyses, although this assumption may not hold. In a later analysis, 16,951 TCR beta sequences were associated with specific HLA alleles at a false discovery rate of 0.05. The only immune exposure information available for the cohort was CMV serostatus. A further reported finding was that TCR beta sequences accurately predicted the HLA-A and HLA-B alleles for most subjects in the first cohort. An association between a missense DCLRE1C variant and V-gene and J-gene trimming of TCR beta chains was found in a later genetic analysis and replicated in an independent cohort. HLA typing was unavailable for some donors at each locus, so association tests used only the typed subset. In a later analysis, most CMV-associated TCR beta chains were found to appear HLA-restricted, with HLA associations seemingly driven largely by CMV exposure. The study listed approximately 150 TCR beta chains as associated with cytomegalovirus. According to a later genetic analysis, donors in an Asian-associated ancestry cluster had fewer N-insertions in productive TCRs than the approximately 630-donor mean. The sequencing pipeline was judged likely to have produced a cluster of highly shared sequence variants as a technical artifact. This cohort had only TCR beta chains sequenced, and the lack of alpha or paired-chain data limited which features could be detected. An earlier analysis of several hundred of the donors showed that most TCR beta V segments appeared in productive rearrangements either about 87% or about 30% of the time, which broadly matched IMGT annotations.

The sample consisted of PBMCs. The chain was built from TRBV6-5 and TRBJ1-1; the D gene assignment is ambiguous. The TCR originated in a man aged 25 to 45 in good health and CMV-seropositive. The sequenced DNA is TGTGCCAGCAGTTCCCTCGACTCTGAAGCTTTCTTT. The encoded protein is CASSSLDSEAFF.